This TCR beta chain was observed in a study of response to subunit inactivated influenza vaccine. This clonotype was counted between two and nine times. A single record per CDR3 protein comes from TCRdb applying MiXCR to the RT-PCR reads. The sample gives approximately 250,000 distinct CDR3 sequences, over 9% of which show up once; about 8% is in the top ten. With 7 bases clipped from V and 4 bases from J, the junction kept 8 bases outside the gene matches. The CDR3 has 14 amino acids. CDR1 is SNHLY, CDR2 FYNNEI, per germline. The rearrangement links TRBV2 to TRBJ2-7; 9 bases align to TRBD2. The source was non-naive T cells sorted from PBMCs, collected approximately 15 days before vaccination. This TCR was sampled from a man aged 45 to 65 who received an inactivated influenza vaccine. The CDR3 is CASIEAGGDYEQYF. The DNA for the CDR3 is TGTGCCAGCATAGAAGCGGGAGGCGATTACGAGCAGTACTTC. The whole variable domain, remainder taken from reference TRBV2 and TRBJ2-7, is EPEVTQTPSHQVTQMGQEVILRCVPISNHLYFYWYRQILGQKVEFLVSFYNNEISEKSEIFDDQFSVERPDGSNFTLKIRSTKLEDSAMYFCASIEAGGDYEQYFGPGTRLTVT.